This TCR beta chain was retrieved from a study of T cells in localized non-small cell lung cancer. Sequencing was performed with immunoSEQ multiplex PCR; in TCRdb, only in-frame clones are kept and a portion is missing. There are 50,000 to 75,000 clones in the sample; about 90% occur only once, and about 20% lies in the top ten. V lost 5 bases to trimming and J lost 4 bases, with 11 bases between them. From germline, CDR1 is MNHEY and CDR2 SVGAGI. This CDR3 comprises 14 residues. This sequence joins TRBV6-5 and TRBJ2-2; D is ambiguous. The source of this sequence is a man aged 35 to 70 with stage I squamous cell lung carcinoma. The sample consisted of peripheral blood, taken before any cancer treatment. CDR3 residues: CASSPPGGTGELFF. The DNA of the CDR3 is TGTGCCAGCAGTCCTCCTGGTGGCACCGGGGAGCTGTTTTTT.